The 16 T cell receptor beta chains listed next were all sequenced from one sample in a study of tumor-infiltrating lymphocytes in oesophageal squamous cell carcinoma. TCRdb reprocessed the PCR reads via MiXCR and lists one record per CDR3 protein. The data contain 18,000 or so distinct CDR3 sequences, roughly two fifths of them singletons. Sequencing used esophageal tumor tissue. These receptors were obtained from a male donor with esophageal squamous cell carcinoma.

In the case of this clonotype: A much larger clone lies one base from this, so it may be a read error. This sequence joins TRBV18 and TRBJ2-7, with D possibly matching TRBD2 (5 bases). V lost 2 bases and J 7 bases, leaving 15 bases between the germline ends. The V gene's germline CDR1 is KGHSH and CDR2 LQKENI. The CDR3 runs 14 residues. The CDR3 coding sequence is TGTGCCAGCTCACCAGAGGGCATTTACAATGAGCAGTACTTC. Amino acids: CASSPEGIYNEQYF.

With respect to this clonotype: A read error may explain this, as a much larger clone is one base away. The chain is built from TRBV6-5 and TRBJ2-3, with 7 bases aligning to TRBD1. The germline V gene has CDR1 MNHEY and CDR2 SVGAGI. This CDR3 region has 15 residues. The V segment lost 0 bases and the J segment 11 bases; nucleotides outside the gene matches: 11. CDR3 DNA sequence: TGTGCCAGCAGTTACTCGGGACAGTACTCCGGTGAGCAGTATTTT. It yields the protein CASSYSGQYSGEQYF.

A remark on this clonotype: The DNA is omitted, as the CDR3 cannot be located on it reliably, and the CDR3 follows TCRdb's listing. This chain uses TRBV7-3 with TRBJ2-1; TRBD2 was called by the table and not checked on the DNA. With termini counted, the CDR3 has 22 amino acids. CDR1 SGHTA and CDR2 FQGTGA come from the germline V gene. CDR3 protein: CASSYQNQPQHFGDGTRNEQFF.

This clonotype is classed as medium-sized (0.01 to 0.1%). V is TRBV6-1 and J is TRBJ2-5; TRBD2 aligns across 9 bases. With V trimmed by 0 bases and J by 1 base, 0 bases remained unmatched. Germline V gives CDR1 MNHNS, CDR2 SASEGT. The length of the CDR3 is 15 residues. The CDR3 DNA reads TGTGCCAGCAGTGAAGCTAGCGGGGGCCAAGAGACCCAGTACTTC. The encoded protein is CASSEASGGQETQYF.

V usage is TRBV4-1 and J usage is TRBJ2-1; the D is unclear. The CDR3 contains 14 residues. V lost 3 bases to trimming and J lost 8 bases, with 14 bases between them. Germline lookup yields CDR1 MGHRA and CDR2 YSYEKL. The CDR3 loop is CASSQPGPQYEQFF. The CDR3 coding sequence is TGCGCCAGCAGCCAGCCTGGCCCCCAATATGAGCAGTTCTTC.

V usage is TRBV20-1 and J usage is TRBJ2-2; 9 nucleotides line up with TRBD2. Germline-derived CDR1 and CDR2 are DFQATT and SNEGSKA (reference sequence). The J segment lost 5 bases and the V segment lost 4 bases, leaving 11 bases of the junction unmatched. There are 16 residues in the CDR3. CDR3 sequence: CSAMRGAGGLTGELFF. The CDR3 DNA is TGCAGTGCTATGCGTGGAGCGGGGGGTCTAACCGGGGAGCTGTTTTTT.

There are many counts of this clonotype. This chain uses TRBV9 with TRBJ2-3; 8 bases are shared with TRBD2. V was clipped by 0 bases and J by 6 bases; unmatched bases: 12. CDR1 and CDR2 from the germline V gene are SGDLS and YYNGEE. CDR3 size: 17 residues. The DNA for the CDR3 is TGTGCCAGCAGCGTAGCTCCTAGCGGGCCTTCCGGGGATACGCAGTATTTT. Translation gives CASSVAPSGPSGDTQYF. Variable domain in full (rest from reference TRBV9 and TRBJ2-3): DSGVTQTPKHLITATGQRVTLRCSPRSGDLSVYWYQQSLDQGLQFLIQYYNGEERAKGNILERFSAQQFPDLHSELNLSSLELGDSALYFCASSVAPSGPSGDTQYFGPGTRLTVL.

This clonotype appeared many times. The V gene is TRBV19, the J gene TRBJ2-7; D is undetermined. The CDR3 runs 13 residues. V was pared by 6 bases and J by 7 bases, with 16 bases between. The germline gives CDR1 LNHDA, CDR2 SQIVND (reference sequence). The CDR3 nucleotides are TGTGCCAGTAGCGAAGCTATAGGCAATGAGCAGTACTTC. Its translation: CASSEAIGNEQYF.

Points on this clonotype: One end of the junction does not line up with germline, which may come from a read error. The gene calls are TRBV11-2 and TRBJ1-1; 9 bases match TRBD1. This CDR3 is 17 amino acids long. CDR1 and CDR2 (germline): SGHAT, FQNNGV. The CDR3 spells CASSLYPRGQGSYEQYF. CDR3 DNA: TGTGCCAGCAGCTTATATCCCAGGGGACAGGGATCCTACGAGCAGTACTTT.

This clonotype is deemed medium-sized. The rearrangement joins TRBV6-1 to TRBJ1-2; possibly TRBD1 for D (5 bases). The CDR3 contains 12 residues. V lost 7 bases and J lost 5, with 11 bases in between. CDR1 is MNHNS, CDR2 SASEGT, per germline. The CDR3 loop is CASTRVGYGYTF. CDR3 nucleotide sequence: TGTGCCAGCACCAGGGTGGGGTATGGCTACACCTTC.

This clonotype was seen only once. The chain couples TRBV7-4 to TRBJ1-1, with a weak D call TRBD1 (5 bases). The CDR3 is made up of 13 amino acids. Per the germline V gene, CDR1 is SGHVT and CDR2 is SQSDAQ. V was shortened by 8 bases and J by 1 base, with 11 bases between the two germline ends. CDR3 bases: TGTGCCAGCGGCACAGGACCGAACACTGAAGCTTTCTTT. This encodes CASGTGPNTEAFF.

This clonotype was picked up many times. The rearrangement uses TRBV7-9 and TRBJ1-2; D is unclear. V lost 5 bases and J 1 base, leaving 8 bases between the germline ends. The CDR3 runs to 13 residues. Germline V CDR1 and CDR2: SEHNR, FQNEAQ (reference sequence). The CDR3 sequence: CASSQDFNYGYTF. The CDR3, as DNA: TGTGCCAGCAGCCAGGACTTTAACTATGGCTACACCTTC.

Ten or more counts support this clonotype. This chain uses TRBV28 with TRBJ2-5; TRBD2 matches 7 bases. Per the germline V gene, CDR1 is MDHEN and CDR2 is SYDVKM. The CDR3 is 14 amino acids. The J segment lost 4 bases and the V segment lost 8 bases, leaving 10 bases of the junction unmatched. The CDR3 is CASFSPGEGETQYF. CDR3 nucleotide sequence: TGTGCCAGCTTCAGCCCGGGGGAGGGAGAGACCCAGTACTTC.

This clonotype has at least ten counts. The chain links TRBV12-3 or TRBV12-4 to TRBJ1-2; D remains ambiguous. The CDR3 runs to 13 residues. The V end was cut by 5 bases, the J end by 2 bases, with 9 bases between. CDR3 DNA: TGTGCCAGCAGTCCTGTCAAGAACTATGGCTACACCTTC. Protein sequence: CASSPVKNYGYTF.

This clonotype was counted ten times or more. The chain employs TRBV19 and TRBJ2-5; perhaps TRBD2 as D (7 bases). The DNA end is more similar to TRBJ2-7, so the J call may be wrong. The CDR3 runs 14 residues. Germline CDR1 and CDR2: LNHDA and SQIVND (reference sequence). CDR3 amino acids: CASSRGGSVHEQYF. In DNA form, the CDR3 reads TGTGCCAGTAGTAGGGGGGGCTCGGTCCACGAGCAGTACTTC.

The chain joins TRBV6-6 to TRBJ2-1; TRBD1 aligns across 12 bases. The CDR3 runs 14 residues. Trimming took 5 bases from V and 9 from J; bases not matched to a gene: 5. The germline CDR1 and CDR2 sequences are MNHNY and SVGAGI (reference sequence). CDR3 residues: CASSDGTGGIEQFF. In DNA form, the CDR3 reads TGTGCCAGCAGTGACGGGACAGGGGGCATTGAGCAGTTCTTC.